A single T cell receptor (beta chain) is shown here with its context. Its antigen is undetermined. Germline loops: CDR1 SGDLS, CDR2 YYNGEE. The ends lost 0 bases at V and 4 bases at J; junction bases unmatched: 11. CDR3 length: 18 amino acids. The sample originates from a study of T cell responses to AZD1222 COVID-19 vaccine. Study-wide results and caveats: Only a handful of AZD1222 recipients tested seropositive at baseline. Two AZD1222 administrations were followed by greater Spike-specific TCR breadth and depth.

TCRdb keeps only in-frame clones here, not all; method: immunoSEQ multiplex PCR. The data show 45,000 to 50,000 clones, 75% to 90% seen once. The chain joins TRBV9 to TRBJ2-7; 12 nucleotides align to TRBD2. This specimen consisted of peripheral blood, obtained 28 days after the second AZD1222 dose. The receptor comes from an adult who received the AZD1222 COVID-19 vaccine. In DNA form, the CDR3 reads TGTGCCAGCAGCGTAGCCCCCGGACTAGCGGGAAGGTGGTACGAGCAGTACTTC. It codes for CASSVAPGLAGRWYEQYF.